These 25 T cell receptor beta chains share one sample of origin, sequenced in a study of CD8+ T cells in alopecia areata. Treatment noted: oral pan-JAK inhibitor, 5-10 mg twice daily. Reverse transcribed after extraction, RNA yielded cDNA as the sequencing template. The method was immunoSEQ multiplex PCR; TCRdb's version includes in-frame clones alone and lacks a portion of them. The sample includes 150,000 to 200,000 clones, 64% of them seen just once. The sample consisted of CD4+ T cells sorted from blood, taken around week 50, from a patient treated with tofacitinib. Every receptor here comes from a human donor with alopecia areata.

The genes are TRBV30 and TRBJ1-2; D uncertain. Germline V gene data show CDR1 as GTSNPN and CDR2 as SVGIG (reference sequence). CDR3 size: 14 residues. Trimming shortened V by 3 bases and J by 1 base, and 12 bases separated the two germline ends. The CDR3 sequence is CAWSRRPNNYGYTF. The CDR3 nucleotides are TGTGCCTGGAGCAGGCGGCCAAATAACTATGGCTACACCTTC.

V and J are TRBV4-1 and TRBJ1-4; possible D gene TRBD1, 5 bases. There are 14 residues in the CDR3. The germline V gene has CDR1 MGHRA and CDR2 YSYEKL. Between the trimmed V and J ends, which lost 6 bases and 7 bases, there was a span of 15 bases. The CDR3 loop is CASSRGGVFEKLFF. For the CDR3, the DNA is TGCGCCAGCAGTCGCGGGGGTGTTTTTGAAAAACTGTTTTTT.

The chain carries TRBV2 and TRBJ1-1, with no clear D. The CDR3 extends over 15 amino acids. V was cut by 6 bases and J by 1 base, with 15 bases left in between. CDR1 and CDR2 (germline): SNHLY, FYNNEI. For the CDR3, the DNA is TGTGCCAGCAGACTCGGCGCAACCAGGAACACTGAAGCTTTCTTT. It is translated as CASRLGATRNTEAFF.

This clone has a single count. The genes are TRBV5-1 and TRBJ1-2; D is undetermined. This CDR3 has 12 residues. Trimming removed 3 bases at V and 8 bases at J, with 11 bases between. CDR1 and CDR2 (germline): SGHRS, YFSETQ. The CDR3 region is CASSYAQEGYTF. The DNA of the CDR3 is TGCGCCAGCAGCTACGCACAAGAGGGCTACACCTTC.

This clone is a singleton in its sample. The chain joins TRBV4-3 to TRBJ2-1, with D unclear. Trimming pared 1 base from V and 8 bases from J, leaving 9 bases between. The CDR3 runs 13 residues. CDR1 is LGHNA and CDR2 is YSLEER in the germline V gene. The CDR3 is CASSQGPSDEQFF. The CDR3 coding sequence is TGCGCCAGCAGCCAAGGTCCAAGCGATGAGCAGTTCTTC.

V usage is TRBV2 and J usage is TRBJ1-1; 8 bases fit TRBD1. Germline V lookup: CDR1 SNHLY, CDR2 FYNNEI. The V segment lost 5 bases and the J segment 10 bases; nucleotides outside the gene matches: 6. The CDR3 runs to 12 residues. The CDR3, as DNA: TGTGCCAGCAGTACTACCACAGGGGGAGCTTTCTTT. The encoded protein is CASSTTTGGAFF. Using reference TRBV2 and TRBJ1-1 for the parts outside the CDR3, the full variable domain is EPEVTQTPSHQVTQMGQEVILRCVPISNHLYFYWYRQILGQKVEFLVSFYNNEISEKSEIFDDQFSVERPDGSNFTLKIRSTKLEDSAMYFCASSTTTGGAFFGQGTRLTVV.

This clone was observed a few times. The chain joins TRBV30 to TRBJ1-6; TRBD1 agrees at 10 bases. With 0 bases clipped from V and 10 bases from J, the junction kept 6 bases outside the gene matches. Germline V gene sequence: CDR1 GTSNPN, CDR2 SVGIG (reference sequence). CDR3 length: 15 amino acids. CDR3 nucleotides: TGTGCCTGGAGTGTACGACAGGGGGCTGGATCACCCCTCCACTTT. It translates to CAWSVRQGAGSPLHF.

Only a few counts were recorded for this clone. With a much larger clone just one base away, this may be a read error. V is TRBV2 and J is TRBJ2-3, with D unresolved. Trimming removed 5 bases from V and 3 bases from J, with 3 bases in between. Germline CDR1 and CDR2: SNHLY and FYNNEI. The CDR3 is 11 residues long. The CDR3 here is CASSYTDTQYF. CDR3 DNA: TGTGCCAGCAGTTATACAGATACGCAGTATTTT. The whole variable domain, filled in from reference TRBV2 and TRBJ2-3, reads EPEVTQTPSHQVTQMGQEVILRCVPISNHLYFYWYRQILGQKVEFLVSFYNNEISEKSEIFDDQFSVERPDGSNFTLKIRSTKLEDSAMYFCASSYTDTQYFGPGTRLTVL.

This chain uses TRBV5-1 with TRBJ1-1; the D gene is possibly TRBD1 (5 bases). Germline V gene lookup returns CDR1 SGHRS and CDR2 YFSETQ. This CDR3 contains 16 residues. V lost 0 bases, J lost 0 bases, and 12 bases lay in between. The CDR3 nucleotides are TGCGCCAGCAGCTTGGGACAGATTACTATGAACACTGAAGCTTTCTTT. Translated: CASSLGQITMNTEAFF.

This chain links TRBV29-1 with TRBJ2-3; TRBD2 aligns across 12 bases. Germline V lookup: CDR1 SQVTM, CDR2 ANQGSEA. V lost 2 bases, J lost 8 bases, and 5 bases stayed unmatched. CDR3 size: 14 residues. CDR3 loop: CSVEQLAGGGTQYF. The CDR3 nucleotides are TGCAGCGTTGAACAACTAGCGGGGGGAGGTACGCAGTATTTT.

This clone appeared a few times. The gene calls are TRBV9 and TRBJ1-2, with TRBD1 matching over 8 bases. Germline V gene data show CDR1 as SGDLS and CDR2 as YYNGEE. J lost 7 bases, V lost 0 bases, and 5 bases had no gene match. CDR3 length equals 14 residues. The CDR3, as DNA: TGTGCCAGCAGCGTAGAGGACAGGGTCTCTGGCTACACCTTC. This gives the protein CASSVEDRVSGYTF.

The chain recombines TRBV18 with TRBJ2-3; possible D gene TRBD2, 6 bases. Germline V lookup: CDR1 KGHSH, CDR2 LQKENI. The V end was cut by 1 base, the J end by 10 bases, with 9 bases between. This CDR3 is 12 amino acids long. The CDR3 DNA reads TGTGCCAGCTCACCACGGACGGGAGCGCAGTATTTT. Translating gives CASSPRTGAQYF.

V is TRBV5-1 and J is TRBJ2-3; tentative D call: TRBD2 (5 bases). This CDR3 contains 13 residues. From germline, CDR1 is SGHRS and CDR2 YFSETQ. Between the trimmed V and J ends, which lost 2 bases and 4 bases, there was a span of 8 bases. The CDR3 nucleotides read TGCGCCAGCAGCTTAATCGGGGCAGATACGCAGTATTTT. This translates into CASSLIGADTQYF.

The chain uses TRBV29-1 and TRBJ2-3; no reliable D call. The CDR3 is 12 amino acids. Germline-derived CDR1 and CDR2 are SQVTM and ANQGSEA. The V end was cut by 1 base, the J end by 10 bases, with 12 bases between. The CDR3 is CSVEGVPGPQYF. CDR3 bases: TGCAGCGTTGAAGGGGTTCCGGGCCCGCAGTATTTT.

Only a few counts were recorded for this clone. The V call is TRBV10-3, the J call TRBJ2-7; 9 positions match TRBD1. Trimming cost V 8 bases and J 7 bases; bases outside gene matches: 15. This CDR3 region has 15 residues. Germline CDR1 and CDR2: ENHRY and SYGVKD. The CDR3 coding sequence is TGTGCCATCGCCGCAGGGGGGACAGGGATGTATGAGCAGTACTTC. This gives the protein CAIAAGGTGMYEQYF.

The J gene is TRBJ1-6, the V gene TRBV10-3; 8 bases agree with TRBD1. V lost 3 bases, J lost 7 bases, and 2 bases stayed unmatched. The CDR3 consists of 14 residues. The germline V gene has CDR1 ENHRY and CDR2 SYGVKD. CDR3 loop: CAISDRGPNSPLHF. The CDR3 bases are TGTGCCATCAGTGACAGGGGGCCAAATTCACCCCTCCACTTT.

The V and J genes are TRBV5-6 and TRBJ2-3; 10 bases are a match to TRBD1. There are 16 residues in the CDR3. Germline CDR1 SGHDT, CDR2 YYEEEE. The V segment lost 4 bases and the J segment 3 bases; nucleotides outside the gene matches: 8. The CDR3 region is CASSQSRDRGTDTQYF. For the CDR3, the DNA is TGTGCCAGCAGCCAAAGCCGGGACAGGGGAACAGATACGCAGTATTTT.

The J gene is TRBJ2-2, the V gene TRBV2; D is uncertain. CDR1 SNHLY and CDR2 FYNNEI come from the germline V gene. V dropped 5 bases and J dropped 4 bases, with 14 bases sitting between them. This CDR3 spans 15 amino acids. The CDR3 region has the DNA TGTGCCAGCAGTCTAGAACAGTCCGGCACCGGGGAGCTGTTTTTT. Its translation: CASSLEQSGTGELFF.

The chain carries TRBV15 and TRBJ1-5, with a tentative D call TRBD1 (5 bases). Germline values: CDR1 LNHNV, CDR2 YYDKDF (reference sequence). The CDR3 is made up of 14 amino acids. The V end was cut by 3 bases, the J end by 4 bases, with 10 bases between. This chain's CDR3 is CATSSRQRNQPQHF. DNA of the CDR3: TGTGCCACCAGCAGTCGACAGCGTAATCAGCCCCAGCATTTT.

This sequence joins TRBV11-2 and TRBJ1-1; the D is unclear. Germline CDR1 SGHAT, CDR2 FQNNGV. V was trimmed by 2 bases and J by 1 base, leaving 11 bases between them. CDR3 size: 15 residues. The CDR3 nucleotides are TGTGCCAGCAGCTTAACCCAAGGGTGGAACACTGAAGCTTTCTTT. Translating gives CASSLTQGWNTEAFF.

The chain is built from TRBV18 and TRBJ2-3; D unclear. Trimming took 2 bases from V and 2 from J, leaving 5 bases between them. Germline CDR1 and CDR2: KGHSH and LQKENI. This CDR3 is 13 amino acids long. CDR3 DNA: TGTGCCAGCTCACCATCCCCCACAGATACGCAGTATTTT. Encoded protein: CASSPSPTDTQYF. Variable domain in full (rest from reference TRBV18 and TRBJ2-3): NAGVMQNPRHLVRRRGQEARLRCSPMKGHSHVYWYRQLPEEGLKFMVYLQKENIIDESGMPKERFSAEFPKEGPSILRIQQVVRGDSAAYFCASSPSPTDTQYFGPGTRLTVL.

This clone was seen a handful of times. The CDR3 DNA is TGTGCCAGCTCACCGACTAGAATAGAGACCCAGTACTTC. Translating gives CASSPTRIETQYF. The chain has TRBV18 and TRBJ2-5, with a tentative D call TRBD2 (6 bases). This CDR3 is built from 13 residues. V was pared by 3 bases and J by 4 bases, with 9 bases between. CDR1 KGHSH and CDR2 LQKENI come from the germline V gene.

J is TRBJ2-1 and V is TRBV7-6; D is ambiguous. The germline V gene has CDR1 SGHVS and CDR2 FNYEAQ. V dropped 5 bases and J dropped 0 bases, with 14 bases sitting between them. The length of the CDR3 is 16 residues. CDR3 amino acids: CASSRDVPDSYNEQFF. The CDR3 DNA reads TGTGCCAGCAGCCGCGACGTCCCAGACTCCTACAATGAGCAGTTCTTC.

CDR3 bases: TGTGCCACCAGCAGAGTCGGGGATGGGAATGGCTACACCTTC. As protein: CATSRVGDGNGYTF. This chain connects TRBV15 to TRBJ1-2; D is unclear. In germline, CDR1 is LNHNV, CDR2 YYDKDF (reference sequence). V lost 1 base to trimming and J lost 6 bases, with 12 bases between them. The CDR3 sequence is 14 residues long. The full variable domain, its missing parts supplied by reference TRBV15 and TRBJ1-2, is DAMVIQNPRYQVTQFGKPVTLSCSQTLNHNVMYWYQQKSSQAPKLLFHYYDKDFNNEADTPDNFQSRRPNTSFCFLDIRSPGLGDTAMYLCATSRVGDGNGYTFGSGTRLTVV.

The V and J genes are TRBV2 and TRBJ2-7, with 10 bases that match TRBD1. This CDR3 region has 14 residues. In germline, CDR1 is SNHLY, CDR2 FYNNEI. The V segment lost 10 bases and the J segment 5 bases; nucleotides outside the gene matches: 11. The CDR3 sequence is CATRQGAVPNEQYF. CDR3 DNA: TGTGCCACCCGACAGGGGGCAGTCCCCAACGAGCAGTACTTC.